This entry concerns a single T cell receptor (beta chain). Its antigen is unknown. Germline-derived CDR1 and CDR2 are KGHSH and LQKENI. The CDR3 runs 15 residues. Unmatched junction bases numbered 3, after V lost 3 bases and J lost 4 bases. These data come from a study of T cell responses to AZD1222 COVID-19 vaccine. Points from the study as a whole: CD4 TCRs associated with vaccination spanned spike, dominating at 160-218 and 743-854.

Data came from immunoSEQ multiplex PCR; TCRdb stores just in-frame clones and leaves some out. The sample contains roughly 110,000 clones, 87% of which appear only once. The V call is TRBV18, the J call TRBJ1-3; 10 nucleotides agree with TRBD1. This sequence originates from an adult in good health. Sequences were derived from peripheral blood, sampled on day 0 of AZD1222 vaccination. Written as DNA, the CDR3 is TGTGCCAGCTCACCGGGACAGGGGCCCGGAAACACCATATATTTT. Translated, it gives CASSPGQGPGNTIYF.